These T cell receptor beta chains were read from a single sample in a study of T-cell memory formation after mild COVID-19. TCRdb called the 5' RACE reads again in MiXCR, with one record for every CDR3 protein. Among about 170,000 distinct CDR3 sequences listed, approximately 12% were seen once. The sequencing input was PBMCs or a T cell subset sorted from them (not recorded which). These receptors all stem from a man younger than 35 who had mild COVID-19 (a few samples of this study predate the infection). Cell type and time point are not known. CDR3s include the opening cysteine and the closing phenylalanine or tryptophan. D genes are given only for firm matches.

j_call,v_call,d_call,cdr3_aa
TRBJ2-7,TRBV20-1,.,CSFSIGSYEQYF
TRBJ2-7,TRBV12-3/TRBV12-4,.,CASSLVGGTYEQYF
TRBJ2-3,TRBV7-7,.,CASSPGPVSTDTQYF
TRBJ1-2,TRBV15,.,CATSTGTERIYGYTF
TRBJ2-2,TRBV5-1,.,CASLLSPGSNTGELFF
TRBJ1-1,TRBV21-1,.,CASSKEKSGNTEAFF
TRBJ2-5,TRBV5-1,TRBD1,CASSIGTGEETQYF
TRBJ1-2,TRBV7-9,.,CASSPRRGWQGDYGYTF
TRBJ1-5,TRBV7-9,.,CASSLSAGTHQPQHF
TRBJ1-2,TRBV4-3,TRBD1,CASSRGQADYNGYTF
TRBJ2-5,TRBV7-8,.,CASRRRDAGTQYF
TRBJ1-1,TRBV14,.,CASSQRTAIEAFF
TRBJ1-1,TRBV5-6,.,CASSRITGEAFF
TRBJ1-1,TRBV7-2,.,CASSLAGGQVGAFF
TRBJ1-5,TRBV4-1,TRBD1,CASSHGDRGDNQPQHF
TRBJ2-3,TRBV7-9,.,CASGGAGDTQYF
TRBJ2-1,TRBV4-2,TRBD2,CASSRGLAGDEQFF
TRBJ2-5,TRBV15,.,CATSPRTGGETQYF
TRBJ1-5,TRBV28,TRBD1,CASRAGGDQPQHF
TRBJ2-3,TRBV4-3,TRBD1,CASSQEGQGSTDTQYF
TRBJ2-4,TRBV15,.,CATSRAGGVVKNIQYF
TRBJ2-1,TRBV28,TRBD1,CASSQQGDYNEQFF
TRBJ2-1,TRBV12-3/TRBV12-4,.,CASSFSGGSGNEQFF
TRBJ2-3,TRBV5-1,TRBD1,CDSSDLFGRGHPDTQYF
TRBJ2-7,TRBV29-1,.,CSVVIDEQYF
TRBJ1-1,TRBV7-9,.,CASRTDRNTEAFF
TRBJ1-4,TRBV4-3,.,CASSQDGTTNEKLFF
TRBJ1-3,TRBV12-3/TRBV12-4,TRBD1,CASSSWTGSLNTIYF